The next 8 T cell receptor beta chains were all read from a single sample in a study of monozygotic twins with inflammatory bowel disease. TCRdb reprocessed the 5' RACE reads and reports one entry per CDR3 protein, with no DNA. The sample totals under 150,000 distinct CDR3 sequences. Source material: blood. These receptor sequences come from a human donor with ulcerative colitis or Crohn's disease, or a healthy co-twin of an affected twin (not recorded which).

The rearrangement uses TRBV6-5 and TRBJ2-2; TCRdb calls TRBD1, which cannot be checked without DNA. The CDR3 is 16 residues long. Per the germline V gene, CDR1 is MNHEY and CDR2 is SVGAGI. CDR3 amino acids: CASSSNSGGAVVELFF.

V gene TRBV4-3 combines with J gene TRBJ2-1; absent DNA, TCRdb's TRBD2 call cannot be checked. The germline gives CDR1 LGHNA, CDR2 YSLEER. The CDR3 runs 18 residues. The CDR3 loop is CASSQDGSGGPYYNEQFF.

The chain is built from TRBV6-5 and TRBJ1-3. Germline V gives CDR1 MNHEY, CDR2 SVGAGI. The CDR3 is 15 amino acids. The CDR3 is CASSYRGDSGNTIYF.

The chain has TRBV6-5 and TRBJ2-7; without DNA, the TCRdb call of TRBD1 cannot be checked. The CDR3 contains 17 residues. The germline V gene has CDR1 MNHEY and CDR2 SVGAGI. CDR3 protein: CASSYESSGQFYAEQYF.

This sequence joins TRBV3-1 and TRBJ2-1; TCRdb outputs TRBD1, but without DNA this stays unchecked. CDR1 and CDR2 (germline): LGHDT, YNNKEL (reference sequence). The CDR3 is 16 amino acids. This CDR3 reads CASSQDSAGVGNEQFF.

The CDR3 sequence: CASSRTPEKETQYF. This rearrangement joins TRBV7-9 to TRBJ2-5; TCRdb calls TRBD1, which cannot be checked without DNA. The CDR3 extends over 14 amino acids. CDR1 and CDR2 (germline): SEHNR, FQNEAQ (reference sequence).

The CDR3 protein is CASKSQINNEQFF. The chain is built from TRBV5-4 and TRBJ2-1. Germline CDR1 is SGHNT and CDR2 is YYREEE (reference sequence). The CDR3 spans 13 residues.

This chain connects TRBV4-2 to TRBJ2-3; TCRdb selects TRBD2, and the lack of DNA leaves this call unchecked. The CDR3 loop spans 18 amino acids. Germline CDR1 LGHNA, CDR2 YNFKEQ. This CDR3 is CASSQDHWEGRRADTQYF.